The present TCR beta chain was sequenced within a study of shared clonotypes between healthy human individuals. Sequenced by immunoSEQ multiplex PCR; TCRdb stores in-frame clones only, minus some. Among approximately 2.5 million clones listed, more than 85% were seen once. General study findings and limits: Shared across a handful of donors were around 5% of the naive CD4 clonotypes.

To note about this clone: Its target is unknown.

Germline-derived CDR1 and CDR2 are MNHEY and SVGAGI. V dropped 7 bases and J dropped 4; count of bases not matched to a gene: 6. This CDR3 spans 13 amino acids. Source material: naive CD4+ T cells from PBMCs. As for subset: CD45RA+ positively selected. This clonotype was sampled from a man between 18 and 29 years old in good health. Some clones in this sample may be carry-over from other donors' samples. V gene TRBV6-5 combines with J gene TRBJ2-7, with 8 positions matching TRBD1. Written as DNA, the CDR3 is TGTGCCAGCACCGGACAGGGTGGGTACGAGCAGTACTTC. This codes for CASTGQGGYEQYF.